This TCR beta chain originates from a study of T cells after yellow fever vaccination. Overall study context: Where fractions had low cell numbers, libraries were prepared from them with the SMART-Seq v4 Ultra Low Input RNA kit.

The CDR3 is made up of 15 amino acids. Trimming pared 5 bases from V and 3 bases from J, leaving 17 bases between. Germline CDR1 reads SGHVS; CDR2 reads FNYEAQ. As TCR cDNA was made by 5'RACE template switching, a universal primer site and UMIs were added. MiXCR, applied by TCRdb to the 5' RACE reads, yields one record per CDR3 protein. The table has approximately 140,000 distinct CDR3 sequences, less than 9.5% seen once. This chain joins TRBV7-6 and TRBJ2-7; D is tentatively TRBD1 or TRBD2 (7 bases each). The starting material was CD4+ T cells sorted from PBMCs, obtained 5 days after the yellow fever booster vaccination. The source is a man aged 25-45 years who received the YFV17D yellow fever vaccine. The CDR3 nucleotides read TGTGCCAGCAGCGCAAGCAGCGGGACAGACTACGAGCAGTACTTC. It encodes CASSASSGTDYEQYF.